The rows below give T cell receptor beta chains drawn from one sample of a study of PD-1 blockade in classical Hodgkin lymphoma. Profiling relied on immunoSEQ multiplex PCR, and the TCRdb table lists in-frame clones only, not all of them. The data hold about 75,000 clones, with 90% to 95% observed a single time. The source material was peripheral blood mononuclear cells (PBMCs), sampled at baseline. These TCRs come from a human donor with classical Hodgkin lymphoma. Each CDR3 is given with its conserved first and last residue. The order of the fields is J gene, clone size, V gene, D gene, CDR3 protein, CDR3 DNA. The D gene is left open where the match is weak. Clone size, where shown, is once, few, many, or a class for clones that have expanded.

J: TRBJ2-2
size: NA
V: TRBV7-9
D: NA
CDR3: CASRQGNTGELFF
DNA: TGTGCCAGCAGGCAGGGGAACACCGGGGAGCTGTTTTTT

J: TRBJ2-3
size: NA
V: TRBV27
D: TRBD1
CDR3: CASSPGTGVVDTQYF
DNA: TGTGCCAGCAGCCCCGGGACAGGGGTGGTAGATACGCAGTATTTT

J: TRBJ2-7
size: once
V: TRBV28
D: TRBD1
CDR3: CASSSVRGRSEQYF
DNA: TGTGCCAGCAGTTCAGTTAGGGGGCGCAGCGAGCAGTACTTC

J: TRBJ1-6
size: NA
V: TRBV7-2
D: NA
CDR3: CASSGDSYNSPLHF
DNA: TGTGCCAGCAGCGGGGACTCCTATAATTCACCCCTCCACTTT

J: TRBJ2-2
size: NA
V: TRBV7-3
D: NA
CDR3: CASSHRKNTGELFF
DNA: TGTGCCAGCAGCCACAGGAAGAACACCGGGGAGCTGTTTTTT

J: TRBJ2-1
size: NA
V: TRBV7-3
D: TRBD2
CDR3: CASSLFLGGTSFNEQFF
DNA: TGTGCCAGCAGCTTATTTCTAGGGGGGACTAGCTTCAATGAGCAGTTCTTC

J: TRBJ2-1
size: NA
V: TRBV7-2
D: TRBD2
CDR3: CASSFSGGAYNEQFF
DNA: TGTGCCAGCAGCTTTAGCGGGGGCGCCTACAATGAGCAGTTCTTC

J: TRBJ2-2
size: NA
V: TRBV6-4
D: NA
CDR3: CASSDSTETGELFF
DNA: TGTGCCAGCAGTGACTCAACGGAGACCGGGGAGCTGTTTTTT

J: TRBJ1-1
size: NA
V: TRBV6-8
D: NA
CDR3: CASSYRGVNLNTEAFF
DNA: TGTGCCAGCAGTTACCGGGGGGTTAATCTGAACACTGAAGCTTTCTTT

J: TRBJ2-6
size: NA
V: TRBV2
D: NA
CDR3: CASTDLPAAISGANVLTF
DNA: TGTGCCAGCACTGATCTCCCAGCCGCAATCTCTGGGGCCAACGTCCTGACTTTC